The 10 T cell receptor beta chains in this list originate from one sample, sequenced in a study of metastatic and nonmetastatic thyroid tumors. Every patient was untreated before thyroid surgery. MiXCR reprocessed the PCR reads for TCRdb. This table holds 30,000 to 35,000 clones, 25% to 30% found once. Material: blood. The receptors shown here come from a female donor with papillary thyroid cancer or a benign thyroid nodule (not recorded which). Some clones in this sample may be carry-over from other donors' samples.

This clone was seen ten or more times. The J gene is TRBJ2-3, the V gene TRBV20-1, with D maybe TRBD2 (5 bases). The V gene's germline CDR1 is DFQATT and CDR2 SNEGSKA (reference sequence). V lost 3 bases and J lost 6, with 7 bases in between. This CDR3 has 11 amino acids. The CDR3 sequence is CSASRGDTQYF. The CDR3 DNA is TGCAGTGCTAGCCGAGGGGATACGCAGTATTTT.

This clone showed up many times. The chain combines TRBV19 with TRBJ1-2; TRBD1 matches at 9 bases. The ends lost 4 bases at V and 8 bases at J; junction bases unmatched: 5. In germline, CDR1 is LNHDA, CDR2 SQIVND (reference sequence). This CDR3 spans 13 amino acids. The chain's CDR3 is CASSRTDRGGYTF. CDR3 DNA: TGTGCCAGTAGTAGGACGGACAGGGGAGGCTACACCTTC.

This clone is medium-sized by share. The chain is built from TRBV28 and TRBJ1-2; possibly TRBD1 for D (5 bases). There are 13 residues in the CDR3. Germline assignment: CDR1 MDHEN and CDR2 SYDVKM. V was shortened by 6 bases and J by 4 bases, with 12 bases between the two germline ends. CDR3 bases: TGTGCCAGCAGGATGACAGCCGTCTATGGCTACACCTTC. Amino acids: CASRMTAVYGYTF.

The table lists this clone with many counts. The chain combines TRBV4-2 with TRBJ2-2; TRBD2 aligns across 12 bases. V shed 4 bases and J 0 bases; nucleotides not matched to a gene: 6. The germline gives CDR1 LGHNA, CDR2 YNFKEQ. The CDR3 is 18 amino acids. CDR3 sequence (DNA): TGTGCCAGCAGCCCGACTCTAGCGGGGGGGACGAACACCGGGGAGCTGTTTTTT. Translated, it gives CASSPTLAGGTNTGELFF.

This clone was picked up many times. This chain connects TRBV5-1 to TRBJ1-5; D call uncertain. This CDR3 spans 11 amino acids. V lost 2 bases and J 10 bases, leaving 7 bases between the germline ends. Germline loops: CDR1 SGHRS, CDR2 YFSETQ. The CDR3 reads CASSLRDPQHF. The DNA of the CDR3 is TGCGCCAGCAGCTTAAGGGATCCCCAGCATTTT.

The rearrangement joins TRBV7-9 to TRBJ2-3; 12 bases align to TRBD2. V was clipped by 7 bases and J by 5 bases; unmatched bases: 4. This CDR3 has 14 residues. Germline-derived CDR1 and CDR2 are SEHNR and FQNEAQ (reference sequence). The CDR3 region is CASILGLAGDTQYF. The CDR3 nucleotides are TGTGCCAGCATCTTGGGACTAGCGGGAGATACGCAGTATTTT. The full variable domain, its missing parts supplied by reference TRBV7-9 and TRBJ2-3, is DTGVSQNPRHKITKRGQNVTFRCDPISEHNRLYWYRQTLGQGPEFLTYFQNEAQLEKSRLLSDRFSAERPKGSFSTLEIQRTEQGDSAMYLCASILGLAGDTQYFGPGTRLTVL.

V gene TRBV5-4 combines with J gene TRBJ1-2; the match to TRBD1 covers 8 bases. The ends lost 4 bases at V and 7 bases at J; junction bases unmatched: 6. The CDR3 consists of 13 residues. The germline CDR1 and CDR2 sequences are SGHNT and YYREEE (reference sequence). The CDR3 nucleotides read TGTGCCAGCAGCCCGACAGGGGTGCTTGGCTACACCTTC. Translated: CASSPTGVLGYTF.

V usage is TRBV7-2 and J usage is TRBJ2-7; 10 bases match TRBD2. The CDR3 runs to 13 residues. The germline gives CDR1 SGHTA, CDR2 FQGNSA. The V segment lost 8 bases and the J segment 6 bases; nucleotides outside the gene matches: 7. The CDR3 is CASEGIAGGEQYF. The CDR3, as DNA: TGTGCCAGCGAGGGAATAGCGGGAGGCGAGCAGTACTTC.

The V call is TRBV20-1, the J call TRBJ1-1, with a possible D match to TRBD1 (5 bases). Per germline, CDR1 DFQATT and CDR2 SNEGSKA (reference sequence). The CDR3 is 12 residues long. V was pared by 5 bases and J by 0 bases, with 7 bases between. The CDR3 region is CSAGRVNTEAFF. In nucleotides, the CDR3 is TGCAGTGCTGGCAGGGTGAACACTGAAGCTTTCTTT.

This clone was counted at least ten times. The chain employs TRBV5-5 and TRBJ2-6; D uncertain. CDR1 and CDR2 (germline): SGHKS, YYEKEE (reference sequence). V gave up 0 bases and J gave up 0 bases, with 4 bases separating them. The CDR3 consists of 15 residues. The CDR3 sequence: CASSLDSSGANVLTF. The CDR3 DNA follows: TGTGCCAGCAGCTTGGACAGCTCTGGGGCCAACGTCCTGACTTTC.